This T cell receptor beta chain was obtained from a study of cytomegalovirus exposure and HLA in healthy donors. The study, taken as a whole, reports: It was reportedly the case that the classifier diagnosed cytomegalovirus status with high specificity and sensitivity. Follow-up analysis seemed to connect common viral pathogens with several of the most significant clusters identified. Confirmation was obtained in vitro that three CMV-associated chains are specific for CMV antigens. The study reported that TCR beta sequences accurately predicted HLA-A and HLA-B alleles in most subjects.

Trimming took 7 bases from V and 12 from J; bases not matched to a gene: 5. CDR1 is LGHNA, CDR2 YNFKEQ, per germline. The CDR3 has 11 amino acids. The PCR had 60 Vbeta and 13 Jbeta primers. TCRdb keeps only in-frame clones here, not all; method: immunoSEQ multiplex PCR. The table records around 100,000 clones, roughly 78% of them present only once. Comments on this clone: Its antigen is not identified.

Sequences were obtained from PBMCs. This TCR came from a woman aged 40 to 50 in good health and CMV-seropositive. The V gene is TRBV4-2, the J gene TRBJ2-1; 8 bases line up with TRBD2. The CDR3 DNA sequence: TGTGCCAGCACAGCGGGAGACGGGCAGTTCTTC. Translation: CASTAGDGQFF.